The rows below give T cell receptor beta chains drawn from one sample of a study of CD8 T cells in ankylosing spondylitis. TCRdb reprocessed the 5' RACE reads with MiXCR, giving one entry per CDR3 protein. The data hold about 360,000 distinct CDR3 sequences, with 20% to 25% observed a single time. The material sequenced was blood, either unsorted or a sorted T cell fraction (not recorded which). The source of these receptors is a male donor with ankylosing spondylitis or in good health (not recorded which). Each CDR3 is given without its conserved first and last residue. Each record gives: clone size, V gene, CDR3 protein. The size field is filled for only some rows; it gives once, few, many or a size class.

clone size: .; V gene: TRBV5-1; CDR3 protein: ASSLGLGGGWYEQY
clone size: .; V gene: TRBV2; CDR3 protein: ASSGAGGPYEQY
clone size: .; V gene: TRBV2; CDR3 protein: ASGRHEQF
clone size: few; V gene: TRBV12-3/TRBV12-4; CDR3 protein: ASSERTAGFTEAF
clone size: .; V gene: TRBV5-1; CDR3 protein: ASSGDRGNTEAF
clone size: many; V gene: TRBV12-3/TRBV12-4; CDR3 protein: ASSFLGPYEQY
clone size: .; V gene: TRBV2; CDR3 protein: ASSRDSTGTDTQY
clone size: few; V gene: TRBV9; CDR3 protein: ASSVGDQVQPQH
clone size: few; V gene: TRBV6-5; CDR3 protein: ASSYGGFNQPQH
clone size: .; V gene: TRBV4-1; CDR3 protein: ASSPLAGGGDTQY
clone size: .; V gene: TRBV6-2/TRBV6-3; CDR3 protein: ASSLALGLTGSYEQY
clone size: few; V gene: TRBV19; CDR3 protein: ASSFMDGVTEAF
clone size: few; V gene: TRBV4-1; CDR3 protein: ASSQMVQTYEQY
clone size: .; V gene: TRBV7-8; CDR3 protein: ASSDQGTDTQY
clone size: .; V gene: TRBV29-1; CDR3 protein: SVEQVDFSSYNEQF
clone size: .; V gene: TRBV6-1; CDR3 protein: ASSAGGLYEQY
clone size: .; V gene: TRBV7-2; CDR3 protein: ASSYLGMGNEQF
clone size: .; V gene: TRBV2; CDR3 protein: ASMTGTGGREQF
clone size: once; V gene: TRBV12-3/TRBV12-4; CDR3 protein: ASSSLTGAAERQF
clone size: many; V gene: TRBV12-3/TRBV12-4; CDR3 protein: ASSPAAGGKETQY
clone size: few; V gene: TRBV15; CDR3 protein: ATSQSPGARANYGYT
clone size: .; V gene: TRBV7-2; CDR3 protein: ASSSVARTGYYEQY
clone size: .; V gene: TRBV15; CDR3 protein: ATRGWTENSYEQY
clone size: few; V gene: TRBV5-1; CDR3 protein: ASSTWDRGEQETQY
clone size: few; V gene: TRBV28; CDR3 protein: ASSSGDRGSDTQY
clone size: .; V gene: TRBV29-1; CDR3 protein: SALEGAQY
clone size: .; V gene: TRBV14; CDR3 protein: ASSQGRYEQY